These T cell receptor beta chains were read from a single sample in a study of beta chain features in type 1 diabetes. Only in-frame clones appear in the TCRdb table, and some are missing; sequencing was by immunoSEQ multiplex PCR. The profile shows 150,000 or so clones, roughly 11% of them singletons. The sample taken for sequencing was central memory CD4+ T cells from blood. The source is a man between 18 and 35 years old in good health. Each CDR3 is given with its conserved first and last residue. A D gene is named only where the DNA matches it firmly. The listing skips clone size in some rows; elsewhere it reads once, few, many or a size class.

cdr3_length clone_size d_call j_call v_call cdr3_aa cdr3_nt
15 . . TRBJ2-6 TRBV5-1 CASSFVFSGANVLTF TGCGCCAGCAGCTTTGTTTTCTCTGGGGCCAACGTCCTGACTTTC
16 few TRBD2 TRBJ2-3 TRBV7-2 CASSFGVAGGSDTQYF TGTGCCAGCAGCTTCGGGGTAGCGGGGGGATCAGATACGCAGTATTTT
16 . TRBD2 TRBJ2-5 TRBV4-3 CASSQDWRGGLETQYF TGCGCCAGCAGCCAAGATTGGCGGGGGGGCCTGGAGACCCAGTACTTC
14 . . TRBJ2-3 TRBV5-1 CASYRQVDTDTQYF TGCGCCAGCTATAGACAGGTTGATACAGATACGCAGTATTTT
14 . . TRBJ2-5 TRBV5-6 CASSLDGSEETQYF TGTGCCAGCAGCTTAGATGGGTCGGAAGAGACCCAGTACTTC
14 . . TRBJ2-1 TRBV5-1 CASSLPVTYNEQFF TGCGCCAGCAGCTTGCCTGTAACCTACAATGAGCAGTTCTTC
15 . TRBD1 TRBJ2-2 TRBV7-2 CASSEGASNTGELFF TGTGCCAGCAGCGAGGGGGCGTCGAACACCGGGGAGCTGTTTTTT
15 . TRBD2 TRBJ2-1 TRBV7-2 CASSLGASGSHEQFF TGTGCCAGCAGCTTAGGCGCTAGCGGGAGCCATGAGCAGTTCTTC
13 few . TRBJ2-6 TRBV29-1 CSVDYSGANVLTF TGCAGCGTTGACTACTCTGGGGCCAACGTCCTGACTTTC
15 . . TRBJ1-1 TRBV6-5 CASSTGFEVNTEAFF TGTGCCAGCAGTACAGGGTTCGAGGTCAACACTGAAGCTTTCTTT
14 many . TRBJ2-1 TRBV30 CAWSVGGGGREQFF TGTGCCTGGAGTGTAGGTGGTGGGGGCCGGGAGCAGTTCTTC
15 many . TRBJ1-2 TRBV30 CAWSVRGARSGGYTF TGTGCCTGGAGTGTACGAGGGGCGCGCTCCGGGGGCTACACCTTC
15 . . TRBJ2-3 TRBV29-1 CSVAEWELYTDTQYF TGCAGCGTTGCCGAGTGGGAGTTATACACAGATACGCAGTATTTT
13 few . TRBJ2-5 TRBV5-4 CASSHRTVETQYF TGTGCCAGCAGCCATAGGACAGTAGAGACCCAGTACTTC
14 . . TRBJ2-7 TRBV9 CASSGGAGIGEQYF TGTGCCAGCAGCGGCGGGGCGGGAATCGGCGAGCAGTACTTC
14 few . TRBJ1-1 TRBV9 CASSVTGGDTEAFF TGTGCCAGCAGCGTCACGGGGGGTGACACTGAAGCTTTCTTT
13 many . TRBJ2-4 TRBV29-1 CSVGGPAKNIQYF TGCAGCGTGGGTGGGCCGGCCAAAAACATTCAGTACTTC
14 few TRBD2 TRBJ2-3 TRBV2 CASRQGGRTDTQYF TGTGCCAGCAGGCAGGGAGGGAGGACAGATACGCAGTATTTT
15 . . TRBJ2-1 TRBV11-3 CASSFSQTTYNEQFF TGTGCCAGCAGCTTTTCTCAGACAACCTACAATGAGCAGTTCTTC
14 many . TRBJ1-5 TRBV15 CATSRQGAYQPQHF TGTGCCACCAGCAGGCAAGGGGCGTATCAGCCCCAGCATTTT
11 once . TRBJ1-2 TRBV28 CASRRWEGYTF TGTGCCAGCAGGCGATGGGAGGGCTACACCTTC
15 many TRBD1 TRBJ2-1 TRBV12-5 CASGPGTGNGNEQFF TGTGCTAGTGGTCCCGGGACAGGGAACGGCAATGAGCAGTTCTTC
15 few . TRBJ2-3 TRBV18 CASSIGHNPTDTQYF TGTGCCAGCTCAATCGGACACAACCCCACAGATACGCAGTATTTT
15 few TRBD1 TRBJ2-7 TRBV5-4 CASSRRGGVLSEQYF TGTGCCAGCAGCCGCAGAGGGGGCGTTTTGAGTGAGCAGTACTTC